This TCR beta chain was recorded in a study of shared clonotypes between healthy human individuals. Overall study context: Researchers drew samples from two women and three men aged 18 to 49. CD4 naive and memory got three plates each, CD8 naive two, CD8 memory one.

Per the germline V gene, CDR1 is SGHVS and CDR2 is FQNEAQ. The CDR3 runs 14 residues. V dropped 5 bases and J dropped 2; count of bases not matched to a gene: 2. The study ran the assay at deep level. Measured with immunoSEQ multiplex PCR; TCRdb has only the in-frame clones, and not every one. This table holds 800,000 to 950,000 clones, 90% to 98% found once. CD45RO-negative cells were positively selected for CCR7, leaving out terminally differentiated effector memory CD45RA+ cells. Of note for this clone: Its specificity is not known.

General study results and limits: For naive CD4 cells, around 5.1% of clonotypes were shared across a few donors.

The sequence was obtained from a man under 40 in good health. Sequencing used naive CD8+ T cells sorted from blood. The rearrangement uses TRBV7-8 and TRBJ2-7; TRBD2 matches at 11 bases. The CDR3 DNA reads as TGTGCCAGCAGCGCACTAGCGGGAGCCTACGAGCAGTACTTC. Protein product: CASSALAGAYEQYF.